This is a list of T cell receptor beta chains from one sample in a study of T cell responses to AZD1222 COVID-19 vaccine. TCRdb's copy holds only in-frame clones and misses some; the assay was immunoSEQ multiplex PCR. The table lists around 110,000 clones, about 90% of them singletons, with less than 9.5% in the top ten. Material: peripheral blood, obtained 28 days after the second AZD1222 dose. The receptors derive from an adult who received the AZD1222 COVID-19 vaccine. Each CDR3 is given with its conserved first and last residue. The D gene is left open where the match is weak. Expanded clones get a size class; other rows say once, few or many, or leave the size out.

clone size	V gene	J gene	D gene	CDR3 protein	CDR3 DNA
.	TRBV7-9	TRBJ1-6	.	CASRSGQDNSPLHF	TGTGCCAGCAGGTCGGGACAAGATAATTCACCCCTCCACTTT
.	TRBV6-5	TRBJ1-2	.	CASSRKQGSNYGYTF	TGTGCCAGCAGTCGTAAACAGGGTTCGAACTATGGCTACACCTTC
.	TRBV3-1/TRBV3-2	TRBJ2-3	TRBD2	CASSPSSGGAVFTDTQYF	TGTGCCAGCAGCCCCTCTAGCGGGGGGGCAGTTTTCACAGATACGCAGTATTTT
once	TRBV19	TRBJ1-1	TRBD1	CASSGHRGADTEAFF	TGTGCCAGTAGTGGACACAGGGGAGCGGACACTGAAGCTTTCTTT
.	TRBV4-3	TRBJ1-2	.	CASSPGYGANYGYTF	TGCGCCAGCAGCCCAGGATATGGCGCTAACTATGGCTACACCTTC
.	TRBV21-1	TRBJ2-7	.	CASSPRDRDSYEQYF	TGTGCCAGCAGCCCCCGGGACAGGGACTCCTACGAGCAGTACTTC
once	TRBV2	TRBJ1-6	TRBD1	CASIRKITGGVGSPLHF	TGTGCCAGCATCCGCAAAATTACAGGGGGAGTAGGGTCACCCCTCCACTTT
once	TRBV19	TRBJ1-4	TRBD1	CASKDRQGVREKLFF	TGTGCCAGTAAGGATCGACAGGGTGTGAGAGAAAAACTGTTTTTT
.	TRBV5-8	TRBJ1-5	TRBD1	CASSLVGQSQHF	TGTGCCAGCAGCTTGGTGGGACAGTCCCAGCATTTT
once	TRBV5-1	TRBJ1-5	.	CASSDGVDSNQPQHF	TGCGCCAGCAGCGATGGGGTAGATAGCAATCAGCCCCAGCATTTT
.	TRBV9	TRBJ2-2	TRBD2	CASSVLADTTGELFF	TGTGCCAGCAGCGTTCTAGCGGACACCACCGGGGAGCTGTTTTTT
.	TRBV24-1	TRBJ2-1	.	CATSSGSYNEQFF	TGTGCCACCAGTAGCGGATCCTACAATGAGCAGTTCTTC
.	TRBV10-3	TRBJ2-7	.	CAISEGVGQEYEQYF	TGTGCCATCAGTGAGGGCGTTGGGCAGGAGTACGAGCAGTACTTC
.	TRBV5-6	TRBJ1-2	.	CASSLGSGSTSYTF	TGTGCCAGCAGCTTGGGTTCGGGAAGTACAAGCTACACCTTC
.	TRBV7-3	TRBJ2-3	.	CASSKGLSDTQYF	TGTGCCAGCAGCAAAGGACTCTCAGATACGCAGTATTTT
.	TRBV3-1/TRBV3-2	TRBJ2-5	.	CASKQETQYF	TGTGCCAGCAAACAAGAGACCCAGTACTTC
.	TRBV7-2	TRBJ1-2	.	CASSPDQGVYGYTF	TGTGCCAGCAGCCCTGATCAGGGAGTCTATGGCTACACCTTC
.	TRBV10-3	TRBJ2-1	TRBD2	CAISEPGGKEQFF	TGTGCCATCAGTGAGCCGGGAGGGAAAGAGCAGTTCTTC
.	TRBV9	TRBJ1-4	.	CASAPGTNEKLFF	TGTGCCAGCGCGCCAGGGACTAATGAAAAACTGTTTTTT
.	TRBV5-1	TRBJ1-2	.	CASSLSQGPNYGYTF	TGCGCCAGCAGCTTGAGTCAGGGACCTAACTATGGCTACACCTTC
.	TRBV5-1	TRBJ1-4	.	CASSPGGGSGEKLFF	TGCGCCAGCAGCCCCGGAGGGGGATCGGGTGAAAAACTGTTTTTT
few	TRBV5-6	TRBJ1-4	.	CASSVKWNGEKLFF	TGTGCCAGCAGCGTTAAGTGGAATGGTGAAAAACTGTTTTTT
.	TRBV25-1	TRBJ1-2	.	CASSGRGSSNYGYTF	TGTGCCAGCAGCGGTAGGGGCAGTTCTAACTATGGCTACACCTTC
.	TRBV5-1	TRBJ2-3	.	CASSLGAGAGTDTQYF	TGCGCAAGCAGTCTGGGGGCGGGGGCCGGCACAGATACGCAGTATTTT
.	TRBV10-1	TRBJ2-7	TRBD1	CASRGGQGGEQYF	TGCGCCAGCAGAGGGGGACAGGGGGGCGAGCAGTACTTC
.	TRBV7-7	TRBJ1-1	.	CASSENGTRMNTEAFF	TGTGCTAGCAGCGAAAACGGGACAAGGATGAACACTGAAGCTTTCTTT
.	TRBV5-5	TRBJ2-6	.	CASSYQGSGANVLTF	TGTGCCAGCAGCTACCAGGGGTCTGGGGCCAACGTCCTGACTTTC
.	TRBV9	TRBJ2-3	.	CASGGGSTDTQYF	TGTGCCAGCGGAGGCGGAAGCACAGATACGCAGTATTTT
few	TRBV3-1/TRBV3-2	TRBJ2-1	.	CASSQQGNNEQFF	TGTGCCAGCAGCCAACAGGGAAACAATGAGCAGTTCTTC
.	TRBV7-9	TRBJ1-6	.	CASSPDRINSPLHF	TGTGCCAGCAGTCCCGACAGGATCAATTCACCCCTCCACTTT
few	TRBV14	TRBJ2-2	.	CASSRLVGELFF	TGTGCCAGCAGCCGTCTGGTCGGGGAGCTGTTTTTT
.	TRBV6-5	TRBJ1-1	.	CASTNVRVSTEAFF	TGTGCCAGCACCAACGTTCGGGTCAGCACTGAAGCTTTCTTT
.	TRBV4-2	TRBJ2-1	TRBD2	CASSQVAGTIYNEQFF	TGTGCCAGCAGCCAAGTAGCGGGTACAATTTACAATGAGCAGTTCTTC
.	TRBV9	TRBJ2-1	.	CASSVKGYNEQFF	TGTGCCAGCAGCGTCAAAGGTTACAATGAGCAGTTCTTC
.	TRBV6-2/TRBV6-3	TRBJ1-5	.	CASSYGGAAYQPQHF	TGTGCCAGCAGTTACGGGGGGGCCGCCTATCAGCCCCAGCATTTT
.	TRBV18	TRBJ1-4	.	CASSPERVDNEKLFF	TGTGCCAGCTCACCAGAGAGGGTTGATAATGAAAAACTGTTTTTT
.	TRBV27	TRBJ2-7	.	CASREDSAYEQYF	TGTGCCAGCAGAGAGGACAGTGCCTACGAGCAGTACTTC
.	TRBV3-1/TRBV3-2	TRBJ2-1	TRBD2	CASSQEVLQWEGNEQFF	TGTGCCAGCAGCCAAGAAGTGCTGCAATGGGAGGGGAATGAGCAGTTCTTC
.	TRBV28	TRBJ1-2	.	CASLSAGGGEAYGYTF	TGTGCCAGCTTATCTGCTGGCGGCGGCGAGGCGTATGGCTACACCTTC
.	TRBV5-6	TRBJ1-5	TRBD1	CASSAQGWPQHF	TGTGCCAGCAGCGCACAGGGGTGGCCCCAGCATTTT
.	TRBV5-1	TRBJ2-2	.	CASSSRTANTGELFF	TGCGCCAGCAGCTCTCGGACAGCGAACACCGGGGAGCTGTTTTTT
few	TRBV4-1	TRBJ1-1	.	CASSQNVPGGGGTEAFF	TGCGCCAGCAGCCAAAACGTCCCGGGGGGCGGCGGCACTGAAGCTTTCTTT
.	TRBV7-2	TRBJ2-3	.	CASSLRGADTDTQYF	TGTGCCAGCAGTCTTAGGGGGGCCGATACAGATACGCAGTATTTT
.	TRBV6-1	TRBJ1-1	.	CASSEAGLSEAFF	TGTGCCAGCAGTGAAGCCGGACTGTCTGAGGCTTTCTTT
.	TRBV3-1/TRBV3-2	TRBJ1-2	.	CASSPISGFYYTF	TGTGCCAGCAGCCCAATAAGCGGCTTCTACTACACCTTC
.	TRBV5-1	TRBJ1-6	TRBD1	CASGLQGEDSPLHF	TGCGCCAGCGGACTACAGGGGGAAGATTCACCCCTCCACTTT
.	TRBV7-3	TRBJ2-3	.	CASSLTANTRTDTQYF	TGTGCCAGCAGCTTAACGGCGAACACTCGCACAGATACGCAGTATTTT
.	TRBV6-4	TRBJ1-6	TRBD1	CASSDSGQAYRLSYNSPLHF	TGTGCCAGCAGTGACTCGGGACAGGCCTATAGGCTCTCCTATAATTCACCCCTCCACTTT
.	TRBV11-1	TRBJ2-5	TRBD2	CASSLTSGQETQYF	TGTGCCAGCAGCTTGACTAGCGGACAAGAGACCCAGTACTTC
.	TRBV2	TRBJ2-3	.	CASSSDKGARSDTQYF	TGTGCCAGCAGCAGCGACAAAGGGGCGCGGTCAGATACGCAGTATTTT
.	TRBV18	TRBJ2-3	.	CASSPLTGTDTQYF	TGTGCCAGCTCACCGCTAACAGGGACAGATACGCAGTATTTT
.	TRBV3-1/TRBV3-2	TRBJ1-3	.	CASSQTYTRRGGNTIYF	TGTGCCAGCAGCCAAACCTATACGAGGAGAGGTGGAAACACCATATATTTT
.	TRBV3-1/TRBV3-2	TRBJ1-6	.	CASTRREGRNSPLHF	TGTGCCAGCACCCGAAGAGAGGGGCGAAATTCACCCCTCCACTTT
.	TRBV6-5	TRBJ1-2	TRBD1	CASSSPDRFNYGYTF	TGTGCCAGCAGTTCTCCGGACAGGTTCAACTATGGCTACACCTTC
.	TRBV5-4	TRBJ1-4	TRBD1	CASSRTGGGNEKLFF	TGTGCCAGCAGCCGGACAGGGGGAGGGAATGAAAAACTGTTTTTT